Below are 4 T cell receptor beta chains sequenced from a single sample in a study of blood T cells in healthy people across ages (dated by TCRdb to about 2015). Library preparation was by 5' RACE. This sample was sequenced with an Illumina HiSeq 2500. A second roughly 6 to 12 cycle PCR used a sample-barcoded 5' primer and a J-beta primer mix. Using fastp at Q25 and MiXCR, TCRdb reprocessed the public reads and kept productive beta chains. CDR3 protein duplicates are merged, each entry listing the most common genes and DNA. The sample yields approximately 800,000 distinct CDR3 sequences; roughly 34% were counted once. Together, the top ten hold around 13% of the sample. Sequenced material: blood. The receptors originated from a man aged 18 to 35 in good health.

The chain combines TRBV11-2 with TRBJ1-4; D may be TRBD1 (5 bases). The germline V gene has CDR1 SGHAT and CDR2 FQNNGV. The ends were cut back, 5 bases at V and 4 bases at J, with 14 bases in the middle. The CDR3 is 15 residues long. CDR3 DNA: TGTGCCAGCAGCCTCAGGGACGGCGTTAATGAAAAACTGTTTTTT. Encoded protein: CASSLRDGVNEKLFF.

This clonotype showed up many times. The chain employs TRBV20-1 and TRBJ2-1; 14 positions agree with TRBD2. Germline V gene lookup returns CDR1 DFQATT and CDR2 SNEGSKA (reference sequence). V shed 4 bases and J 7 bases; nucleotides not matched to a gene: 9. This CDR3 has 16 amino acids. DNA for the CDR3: TGCAGTGCTATGATGGGACTAGCGGGGGTGGGTAATGAGCAGTTCTTC. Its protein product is CSAMMGLAGVGNEQFF.

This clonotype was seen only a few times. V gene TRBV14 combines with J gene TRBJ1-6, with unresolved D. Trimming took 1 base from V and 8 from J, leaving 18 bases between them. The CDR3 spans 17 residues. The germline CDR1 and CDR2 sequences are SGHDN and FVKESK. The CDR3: CASSQGDRRVFDSPLHF. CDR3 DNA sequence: TGTGCCAGCAGCCAAGGGGATCGTAGGGTTTTTGATTCACCCCTCCACTTT.

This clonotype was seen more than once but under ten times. The CDR3 nucleotides read TGTGCCAGCAGTTTCGGGCTAGCGGGCCCCTACAATGAGCAGTACTTC. Encoded protein: CASSFGLAGPYNEQYF. The chain recombines TRBV12-3 or TRBV12-4 with TRBJ2-1; 8 nucleotides match TRBD2. The J call may be incorrect, as the DNA end agrees better with TRBJ2-7. The CDR3 has 16 residues.